A single sample gave rise to the 24 T cell receptor beta chains below, sequenced in a study of T cells in localized non-small cell lung cancer. This table comes from immunoSEQ multiplex PCR, and its TCRdb copy is limited to in-frame clones, with some not included. The sample has 30,000 to 40,000 clones, 78% seen once; the top ten hold around 34%. Specimen: peripheral blood, collected before any cancer treatment. The receptors here all came from a male donor older than 55 with stage II squamous cell lung carcinoma.

V gene TRBV25-1 combines with J gene TRBJ1-1, with 10 bases matching TRBD1. V lost 2 bases, J lost 4 bases, and 4 bases stayed unmatched. CDR3 length equals 15 residues. Germline values: CDR1 MGHDK, CDR2 SYGVNS. The CDR3 DNA sequence: TGTGCCAGCAGTGAAAGGACAGGGGGACGCACTGAAGCTTTCTTT. Residues: CASSERTGGRTEAFF.

The V and J genes are TRBV7-2 and TRBJ2-5; 9 positions match TRBD2. V lost 5 bases, J lost 2 bases, and 3 bases stayed unmatched. The germline gives CDR1 SGHTA, CDR2 FQGNSA. There are 14 residues in the CDR3. The CDR3 loop is CASSISGGQETQYF. Written as DNA, the CDR3 is TGTGCCAGCAGCATCAGCGGGGGGCAAGAGACCCAGTACTTC. The complete variable domain, with remaining parts taken from reference TRBV7-2 and TRBJ2-5, reads GAGVSQSPSNKVTEKGKDVELRCDPISGHTALYWYRQSLGQGLEFLIYFQGNSAPDKSGLPSDRFSAERTGGSVSTLTIQRTQQEDSAVYLCASSISGGQETQYFGPGTRLLVL.

This sequence joins TRBV5-1 and TRBJ1-1, with D perhaps matching TRBD1 (5 bases). CDR3 length: 13 amino acids. V was cut by 5 bases and J by 7 bases, with 15 bases left in between. CDR1 and CDR2 (germline): SGHRS, YFSETQ. Here the CDR3 reads CASRVGPQGEAFF. The DNA for the CDR3 is TGCGCCAGCAGGGTGGGGCCCCAGGGTGAAGCTTTCTTT.

This chain connects TRBV4-2 to TRBJ1-5, with D possibly matching TRBD1 (5 bases). V was trimmed by 0 bases and J by 5 bases, leaving 8 bases between them. Germline V lookup: CDR1 LGHNA, CDR2 YNFKEQ. The CDR3 consists of 14 residues. CDR3 nucleotide sequence: TGTGCCAGCAGCCAAGACCAGGGAGATCAGCCCCAGCATTTT. This sequence encodes CASSQDQGDQPQHF.

This clone was seen only a few times. The rearrangement links TRBV19 to TRBJ1-2, with 7 positions matching TRBD1. V gave up 5 bases and J gave up 5 bases; unmatched junction bases: 5. In germline, CDR1 is LNHDA, CDR2 SQIVND (reference sequence). This CDR3 is 13 amino acids long. The CDR3 coding sequence is TGTGCCAGTAGTTCGGACAGGAGTTATGGCTACACCTTC. It codes for CASSSDRSYGYTF.

The chain joins TRBV6-1 to TRBJ1-1; D gene ambiguous. V was pared by 5 bases and J by 6 bases, with 10 bases between. From germline, CDR1 is MNHNS and CDR2 SASEGT. There are 12 residues in the CDR3. In nucleotides, the CDR3 is TGTGCCAGCAGTCGCGCGTACGCTGAAGCTTTCTTT. This sequence encodes CASSRAYAEAFF.

The J gene is TRBJ1-1, the V gene TRBV6-5; no reliable D call. This CDR3 contains 15 residues. The ends were cut back, 0 bases at V and 3 bases at J, with 11 bases in the middle. Germline lookup yields CDR1 MNHEY and CDR2 SVGAGI. Here the CDR3 DNA reads TGTGCCAGCAGTTACTCCCCCGGCGGGGACACTGAAGCTTTCTTT. Protein sequence: CASSYSPGGDTEAFF.

This chain joins TRBV11-2 and TRBJ1-4; D unresolved. Trimming took off 4 bases at V and 7 bases at J, with 13 bases between the two ends. In germline, CDR1 is SGHAT, CDR2 FQNNGV. This CDR3 spans 14 amino acids. This CDR3 reads CASSSERVSEKLFF. As DNA, the CDR3 is TGTGCCAGCAGCTCCGAAAGGGTGAGTGAAAAACTGTTTTTT.

This rearrangement joins TRBV11-2 to TRBJ1-3, with TRBD1 matching 8 bases. The junction had 3 bases not matched to a gene; V was cut back by 5 bases and J by 3 bases. Germline V gives CDR1 SGHAT, CDR2 FQNNGV. This CDR3 region has 14 residues. The CDR3 nucleotides read TGTGCCAGCAGCGGACAGGGCTATGGAAACACCATATATTTT. Its translation is CASSGQGYGNTIYF. The variable domain in full, with the rest retrieved from reference TRBV11-2 and TRBJ1-3, is EAGVAQSPRYKIIEKRQSVAFWCNPISGHATLYWYQQILGQGPKLLIQFQNNGVVDDSQLPKDRFSAERLKGVDSTLKIQPAKLEDSAVYLCASSGQGYGNTIYFGEGSWLTVV.

The chain has TRBV12-1 and TRBJ2-7. TRBV12-1 is classified as a pseudogene. This CDR3 has 11 amino acids. The CDR3 protein is CASRPYYEQYF. CDR3 in DNA: TGTGCCAGCAGGCCTTACTACGAGCAGTACTTC.

This clone occurred a few times. One end of the junction does not line up with germline, which may come from a read error. The rearrangement links TRBV5-1 to TRBJ1-3; D not resolved. The CDR3 has 12 residues. The germline gives CDR1 SGHRS, CDR2 YFSETQ. The chain's CDR3 is CASSLSGDTIYF. The CDR3, as DNA: TGCGCCAGCAGCTTGAGTGGAGACACCATATATTTT.

This clone was seen a handful of times. The V gene is TRBV7-2, the J gene TRBJ2-7; 10 bases map to TRBD2. V shed 0 bases, J shed 6 bases, and the junction held 5 bases outside the gene matches. The length of the CDR3 is 15 residues. CDR1 SGHTA and CDR2 FQGNSA come from the germline V gene. The CDR3 sequence is CASSLALAGSAEQYF. The CDR3 DNA reads as TGTGCCAGCAGCTTAGCACTAGCGGGATCCGCCGAGCAGTACTTC.

The chain has TRBV6-6 and TRBJ1-5; no firm D call. Trimming shortened V by 2 bases and J by 1 base, and 9 bases separated the two germline ends. The CDR3 runs to 15 residues. Germline values: CDR1 MNHNY, CDR2 SVGAGI (reference sequence). CDR3 sequence: CASSYTRSSNQPQHF. The DNA for the CDR3 is TGTGCCAGCAGTTACACCCGGAGCAGCAATCAGCCCCAGCATTTT.

The chain links TRBV20-1 to TRBJ1-1; D gene uncertain. Germline CDR1 reads DFQATT; CDR2 reads SNEGSKA (reference sequence). The CDR3 totals 11 residues. V shed 6 bases and J shed 4 bases, with 9 bases lying between them. CDR3 region: CSAFWGTEAFF. DNA of the CDR3: TGCAGTGCCTTCTGGGGCACTGAAGCTTTCTTT.

This clone was counted once. The V and J genes are TRBV7-2 and TRBJ2-5; TRBD2 aligns across 10 bases. Losses at the gene ends were 1 base for V and 4 bases for J; bases not matched to a gene: 9. The CDR3 is 17 residues long. The germline gives CDR1 SGHTA, CDR2 FQGNSA. CDR3 loop: CASSLEVLAGPPETQYF. In nucleotides, the CDR3 is TGTGCCAGCAGCTTAGAGGTACTAGCGGGACCCCCAGAGACCCAGTACTTC.

The CDR3 region is CASSGQYGAKNIQYF. The CDR3 DNA follows: TGTGCCAGCAGCGGACAGTACGGGGCCAAAAACATTCAGTACTTC. V gene TRBV5-4 combines with J gene TRBJ2-4; possible D gene TRBD1, 6 bases. Germline V gene lookup returns CDR1 SGHNT and CDR2 YYREEE (reference sequence). The CDR3 runs to 15 residues. Trimming took off 4 bases at V and 1 base at J, with 12 bases between the two ends.

V gene TRBV6-5 combines with J gene TRBJ2-7; D not certain. The germline CDR1 and CDR2 sequences are MNHEY and SVGAGI. Trimming took 4 bases from V and 2 from J, leaving 18 bases between them. The CDR3 is made up of 16 amino acids. CDR3 protein: CASSSLRKTATYEQYF. CDR3 DNA: TGTGCCAGCAGTTCCCTGCGAAAGACTGCCACCTACGAGCAGTACTTC.

The chain employs TRBV19 and TRBJ1-1, with 8 bases that match TRBD1. V lost 5 bases, J lost 6 bases, and 14 bases stayed unmatched. CDR1 and CDR2 from the germline V gene are LNHDA and SQIVND (reference sequence). The CDR3 covers 16 residues. The CDR3 is CASSHRHRGSLAEAFF. As DNA, the CDR3 is TGTGCCAGTAGTCACCGGCACAGGGGGAGTTTGGCTGAAGCTTTCTTT.

The rearrangement joins TRBV5-6 to TRBJ1-3; D is perhaps TRBD1 (5 bases). The CDR3 length is 16 residues. Between the trimmed V and J ends, which lost 2 bases and 0 bases, there was a span of 12 bases. The germline V gene encodes CDR1 SGHDT and CDR2 YYEEEE. The CDR3 region has the DNA TGTGCCAGCAGCTTAGGGGACGGATTCTCTGGAAACACCATATATTTT. Translated, it gives CASSLGDGFSGNTIYF. Based on the CDR3 plus reference TRBV5-6 and TRBJ1-3, the full variable domain is DAGVTQSPTHLIKTRGQQVTLRCSPKSGHDTVSWYQQALGQGPQFIFQYYEEEERQRGNFPDRFSGHQFPNYSSELNVNALLLGDSALYLCASSLGDGFSGNTIYFGEGSWLTVV.

V usage is TRBV14 and J usage is TRBJ2-1; 8 bases are a match to TRBD2. Losses at the gene ends were 4 bases for V and 9 bases for J; bases not matched to a gene: 5. Germline values: CDR1 SGHDN, CDR2 FVKESK. This CDR3 is 13 amino acids long. CDR3: CASSLGLAGEQFF. The CDR3 DNA reads as TGTGCCAGCAGCCTTGGACTAGCCGGTGAGCAGTTCTTC.

V gene TRBV27 combines with J gene TRBJ1-5; perhaps TRBD1 as D (5 bases). From germline, CDR1 is MNHEY and CDR2 SMNVEV (reference sequence). This CDR3 has 13 amino acids. V lost 3 bases and J 7 bases, leaving 10 bases between the germline ends. CDR3 amino acids: CASSFQGDQPQHF. In DNA form, the CDR3 reads TGTGCCAGCAGTTTCCAGGGAGACCAGCCCCAGCATTTT.

V usage is TRBV6-1 and J usage is TRBJ2-1, with TRBD1 identical over 8 bases. Germline V lookup: CDR1 MNHNS, CDR2 SASEGT. Germline trimming cut 1 base from V and 1 base from J; bases unmatched to any gene: 0. This CDR3 is built from 15 residues. CDR3: CASSEDRGSYNEQFF. The CDR3 DNA reads TGTGCCAGCAGTGAAGACAGGGGGTCCTACAATGAGCAGTTCTTC.

The CDR3 here is CASSLGLPNYNEQFF. CDR3 nucleotides: TGTGCCAGCAGCTTGGGACTACCTAATTACAATGAGCAGTTCTTC. J is TRBJ2-1 and V is TRBV5-8, with a possible D match to TRBD2 (5 bases). V was cut by 0 bases and J by 4 bases, with 11 bases left in between. Germline CDR1 reads SGHTS; CDR2 reads YDEGEE. This CDR3 has 15 amino acids.

V and J are TRBV25-1 and TRBJ1-4; perhaps TRBD1 as D (6 bases). This CDR3 has 17 residues. Germline V lookup: CDR1 MGHDK, CDR2 SYGVNS. Trimming removed 3 bases at V and 8 bases at J, with 22 bases between. The CDR3 nucleotides are TGTGCCAGCAGTGAGGGGGGTCGACGCACAGGGAACGAAAAACTGTTTTTT. It encodes CASSEGGRRTGNEKLFF.